This T cell receptor beta chain was sequenced for a study of blood T cells in healthy people across ages. Primed by a sample-barcoded 5' primer and a J-beta primer mix, a second PCR proceeded for roughly 6 to 12 cycles. TCRdb itself ran the 5' RACE reads through MiXCR, one entry per CDR3 protein. The profile shows 1,500,000 or so distinct CDR3 sequences, about 45% of them singletons. This clonotype was observed a handful of times. This TCR was sampled from a woman younger than 30 in good health. The specimen was blood.

The CDR3 DNA reads TGTGCCACCAGTGAATCGCGGGGGGGGAGAACAGATACGCAGTATTTT. This translates into CATSESRGGRTDTQYF. The chain uses TRBV24-1 and TRBJ2-3; TRBD2 matches at 9 bases. The germline V gene has CDR1 KGHDR and CDR2 SFDVKD. The CDR3 runs to 16 residues. Trimming removed 4 bases from V and 3 bases from J; junction bases left unmatched: 7.